The 18 T cell receptor beta chains given below trace back to one sample, sequenced in a study of T-cell memory formation after mild COVID-19. TCRdb ran MiXCR on the 5' RACE reads and lists one entry per CDR3 protein. The top ten hold around 8.7% of the sample, which has around 400,000 distinct CDR3 sequences, less than 25% seen once. The sample was PBMCs or a T cell subset sorted from them (not recorded which). These receptors all stem from an adult woman who had mild COVID-19 (a few samples of this study predate the infection). Cell type and time point are not known.

The chain is built from TRBV21-1 and TRBJ2-7; TRBD2 is the table's D call and was not checked against the DNA. TRBV21-1 is termed a pseudogene. The CDR3 extends over 14 amino acids. CDR3 in amino acids: CASSKGDGSHEQYF. DNA of the CDR3: TGTGCCAGCAGCAAAGGCGACGGGAGCCACGAGCAGTACTTC.

The rearrangement links TRBV19 to TRBJ2-7, with 9 nucleotides matching TRBD1. Per the germline V gene, CDR1 is LNHDA and CDR2 is SQIVND (reference sequence). The CDR3 is 16 residues long. Trimming removed 2 bases from V and 3 bases from J; junction bases left unmatched: 8. This chain's CDR3 is CASSISRDRVVYEQYF. Here the CDR3 DNA reads TGTGCCAGTAGTATAAGCCGGGACAGGGTGGTCTACGAGCAGTACTTC.

This rearrangement joins TRBV9 to TRBJ1-3; unclear D gene. V lost 4 bases and J 1 base, leaving 9 bases between the germline ends. The CDR3 totals 14 residues. CDR1 and CDR2 (germline): SGDLS, YYNGEE. CDR3: CASSPPTSGNTIYF. CDR3 bases: TGTGCCAGCAGCCCTCCCACTTCTGGAAACACCATATATTTT.

This clonotype occurred a few times. The gene calls are TRBV4-1 and TRBJ2-7; 7 bases are a match to TRBD1. The germline V gene has CDR1 MGHRA and CDR2 YSYEKL. J lost 6 bases, V lost 8 bases, and 10 bases had no gene match. The CDR3 covers 13 residues. The DNA of the CDR3 is TGCGCCAGCCGCGCCCAGGGGGAGTTCGAGCAGTACTTC. Protein: CASRAQGEFEQYF.

This chain uses TRBV6-5 with TRBJ2-6, with D tentatively TRBD2 (5 bases). V was clipped by 2 bases and J by 2 bases, with 13 bases between them. Germline lookup yields CDR1 MNHEY and CDR2 SVGAGI. CDR3 length: 17 amino acids. For the CDR3, the DNA is TGTGCCAGCAGTTACGACGCACGGGATCCTGGGGCCAACGTCCTGACTTTC. It is translated as CASSYDARDPGANVLTF.

V is TRBV7-9 and J is TRBJ1-2; the D gene is possibly TRBD1 (6 bases). There are 14 residues in the CDR3. V was clipped by 2 bases and J by 3 bases, with 10 bases between them. Germline V gene data show CDR1 as SEHNR and CDR2 as FQNEAQ (reference sequence). CDR3 loop: CASSLQGLYYGYTF. The CDR3 DNA sequence: TGTGCCAGCAGCTTACAGGGGCTGTACTATGGCTACACCTTC.

This clonotype was counted a few times. The chain has TRBV4-2 and TRBJ2-3; 11 nucleotides match TRBD2. CDR1 and CDR2 from the germline V gene are LGHNA and YNFKEQ. This CDR3 spans 17 amino acids. With 0 bases clipped from V and 4 bases from J, the junction kept 6 bases outside the gene matches. This CDR3 is CASSQDKASGRPDTQYF. Here the CDR3 DNA reads TGTGCCAGCAGCCAAGATAAGGCTAGCGGGAGGCCAGATACGCAGTATTTT.

This clonotype turned up a few times. J is TRBJ1-2 and V is TRBV20-1; D is unclear. Looked up from germline, CDR1 is DFQATT and CDR2 is SNEGSKA (reference sequence). V gave up 6 bases and J gave up 8 bases, with 4 bases separating them. The CDR3 spans 8 residues. The CDR3 DNA reads as TGCAGTGCGCAAGGCTACACCTTC. Translation gives CSAQGYTF.

The table lists this clonotype with a few counts. A read error may account for a junction end that differs from germline. V is TRBV24-1 and J is TRBJ2-1; tentative D call: TRBD2 (5 bases). The CDR3 runs to 10 residues. Germline V gene sequence: CDR1 KGHDR, CDR2 SFDVKD. CDR3 coding DNA: TGTGCCACGCGGTCGCCGGGGTCGGTCTTC. Encoded protein: CATRSPGSVF.

The chain recombines TRBV24-1 with TRBJ1-5; perhaps TRBD1 as D (5 bases). The V end lost 4 bases, the J end lost 7 bases, and 7 bases lay between the germline ends. The length of the CDR3 is 12 residues. Germline V gene lookup returns CDR1 KGHDR and CDR2 SFDVKD. The CDR3 protein is CATSDQGQPQHF. The CDR3 region has the DNA TGTGCCACCAGTGACCAGGGACAGCCCCAGCATTTT.

This clonotype occurred a few times. J is TRBJ2-3 and V is TRBV7-9; D is unclear. Deletions cut 4 bases from V and 2 bases from J, with 16 bases between. The CDR3 covers 16 residues. Germline V gives CDR1 SEHNR, CDR2 FQNEAQ (reference sequence). The CDR3 DNA reads TGTGCCAGCAGCTCCTACCCGGCCGAATCCACAGATACGCAGTATTTT. It is translated as CASSSYPAESTDTQYF.

The chain links TRBV3-1 to TRBJ2-1; no firm D call. V dropped 3 bases and J dropped 9 bases, with 6 bases sitting between them. CDR3 length: 11 amino acids. Looked up from germline, CDR1 is LGHDT and CDR2 is YNNKEL (reference sequence). The CDR3 sequence is CASSQVGEQFF. In nucleotides, the CDR3 is TGTGCCAGCAGCCAGGTCGGTGAGCAGTTCTTC.

This clonotype was observed a few times. The V gene is TRBV2, the J gene TRBJ2-5, with D tentatively TRBD2 (6 bases). Trimming pared 5 bases from V and 5 bases from J, leaving 21 bases between. Looked up from germline, CDR1 is SNHLY and CDR2 is FYNNEI. The CDR3 has 16 amino acids. The CDR3 is CASSSGTAGSSETQYF. CDR3 sequence (DNA): TGTGCCAGCAGTTCGGGGACGGCGGGGTCCTCTGAGACCCAGTACTTC.

The V gene is TRBV12-3 or TRBV12-4, the J gene TRBJ1-1; D gene ambiguous. The CDR3 spans 15 residues. The ends were cut back, 6 bases at V and 0 bases at J, with 14 bases in the middle. CDR3: CASRSEVFMNTEAFF. For the CDR3, the DNA is TGTGCCAGCAGGTCCGAGGTTTTCATGAACACTGAAGCTTTCTTT.

This clonotype has just a few counts. The V call is TRBV7-2, the J call TRBJ2-1, with 7 bases matching TRBD1. The CDR3 totals 14 residues. Germline values: CDR1 SGHTA, CDR2 FQGNSA. V trimming: 3 bases; J trimming: 7 bases; junction bases outside the gene matches: 6. The CDR3, as DNA: TGTGCCAGCAGCTTCAGGGGGTGGGGTAATGAGCAGTTCTTC. As protein: CASSFRGWGNEQFF.

The sample holds a few counts of this clonotype. The V and J genes are TRBV20-1 and TRBJ2-2, with TRBD1 identical over 8 bases. The junction had 16 bases not matched to a gene; V was cut back by 4 bases and J by 6 bases. The CDR3 contains 17 residues. Germline CDR1 is DFQATT and CDR2 is SNEGSKA (reference sequence). CDR3 amino acids: CSAMPRLGQGWSGELFF. For the CDR3, the DNA is TGCAGTGCTATGCCTCGGCTTGGACAGGGATGGTCCGGGGAGCTGTTTTTT.

This sequence joins TRBV29-1 and TRBJ2-7; D gene uncertain. Germline CDR1 SQVTM, CDR2 ANQGSEA. Trimming pared 8 bases from V and 5 bases from J, leaving 7 bases between. The CDR3 extends over 9 amino acids. In DNA form, the CDR3 reads TGCAGCCCCCGCCACGAGCAGTACTTC. As protein: CSPRHEQYF.

CDR3 region: CASSLWVREKLFF. The CDR3 DNA reads as TGTGCCAGCAGCTTATGGGTTAGGGAAAAACTGTTTTTT. The V gene is TRBV7-2, the J gene TRBJ1-4, with no clear D. The CDR3 is made up of 13 amino acids. Deletions cut 2 bases from V and 8 bases from J, with 9 bases between. The germline V gene has CDR1 SGHTA and CDR2 FQGNSA.